The entry below gives a single TCR beta chain sequence along with its context. Its antigen is unidentified. Each CDR3 protein is one row after TCRdb ran MiXCR on the RT-PCR reads. The data show about 500,000 distinct CDR3 sequences, 16% seen once. These data belong to a study of response to subunit inactivated influenza vaccine. Overall study results and limits: T cells newly recruited by each seasonal influenza vaccination are few, the authors suggested.

Germline lookup yields CDR1 MDHEN and CDR2 SYDVKM. Deletions cut 2 bases from V and 10 bases from J, with 11 bases between. CDR3 length equals 12 residues. The TCR was taken from a man between 50 and 69 years old who received an inactivated influenza vaccine. Sequencing was performed on CD4+ T cells sorted from PBMCs, taken around 25 months after vaccination. V and J are TRBV28 and TRBJ1-1; D uncertain. CDR3: CASSLPGLVAFF. DNA for the CDR3: TGTGCCAGCAGTTTACCCGGACTGGTAGCTTTCTTT.